These 3 T cell receptor beta chains share one sample of origin, sequenced in a study of blood T cell repertoires in COVID-19. Only in-frame clones appear in the TCRdb table, and some are missing; sequencing was by immunoSEQ multiplex PCR. Found here are 71,000 or so clones, 70% to 90% of them singletons; the top ten hold roughly a sixth. Sequencing was carried out using peripheral blood. The receptors were gathered from an older man in a cohort sampled during active COVID-19.

This clone was observed a few times. The chain combines TRBV7-8 with TRBJ1-1, with D perhaps TRBD1 (5 bases). V shed 2 bases and J shed 1 base, with 8 bases lying between them. This CDR3 contains 14 residues. In germline, CDR1 is SGHVS, CDR2 FQNEAQ. The CDR3 DNA follows: TGTGCCAGCAGCTTATTGGGGGGGAACACTGAAGCTTTCTTT. It translates to CASSLLGGNTEAFF.

The gene calls are TRBV5-4 and TRBJ2-1, with D possibly TRBD2 on 5 matching bases. This CDR3 spans 13 amino acids. Germline lookup yields CDR1 SGHNT and CDR2 YYREEE (reference sequence). Trimming stripped 6 bases from V and 2 bases from J, with 9 bases between. This CDR3 reads CASTRDPYNEQFF. DNA for the CDR3: TGTGCCAGCACACGGGATCCCTACAATGAGCAGTTCTTC. Full variable domain (missing parts from reference TRBV5-4 and TRBJ2-1): ETGVTQSPTHLIKTRGQQVTLRCSSQSGHNTVSWYQQALGQGPQFIFQYYREEENGRGNFPPRFSGLQFPNYSSELNVNALELDDSALYLCASTRDPYNEQFFGPGTRLTVL.

CDR3 sequence: CASSEGLASYEQYF. The CDR3 region has the DNA TGTGCCAGCAGTGAGGGACTAGCCTCCTACGAGCAGTACTTC. The V and J genes are TRBV2 and TRBJ2-7; 9 positions agree with TRBD2. The V segment lost 3 bases and the J segment 0 bases; nucleotides outside the gene matches: 0. The germline V gene has CDR1 SNHLY and CDR2 FYNNEI. The CDR3 is 14 amino acids. Full variable domain (missing parts from reference TRBV2 and TRBJ2-7): EPEVTQTPSHQVTQMGQEVILRCVPISNHLYFYWYRQILGQKVEFLVSFYNNEISEKSEIFDDQFSVERPDGSNFTLKIRSTKLEDSAMYFCASSEGLASYEQYFGPGTRLTVT.